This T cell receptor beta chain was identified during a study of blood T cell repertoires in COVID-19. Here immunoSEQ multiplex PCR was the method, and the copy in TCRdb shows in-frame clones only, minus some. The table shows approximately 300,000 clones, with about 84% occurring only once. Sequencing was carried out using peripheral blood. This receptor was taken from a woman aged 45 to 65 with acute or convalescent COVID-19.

This CDR3 reads CASSYGVKPLNQPQHF. CDR3 coding DNA: TGTGCCAGCAGTTACGGTGTGAAGCCTCTCAATCAGCCCCAGCATTTT. This chain uses TRBV6-2 or TRBV6-3 with TRBJ1-5; D uncertain. The CDR3 sequence is 16 residues long. Germline CDR1 and CDR2: MNHEY and SVGEGT. Trimming pared 2 bases from V and 3 bases from J, leaving 14 bases between.